This T cell receptor (beta chain) originates from a study of cytomegalovirus exposure and HLA in healthy donors. Study at large: There were some 400 genotyped donors. Of these, roughly 84% fell in the genetic ancestry cluster associated with self-reported Caucasian donors.

The CDR3 runs to 16 residues. The V segment lost 4 bases and the J segment 1 base; nucleotides outside the gene matches: 7. Germline values: CDR1 MNHNS, CDR2 SASEGT. PCR involved 60 Vbeta and 13 Jbeta primers. TCRdb keeps only in-frame clones here, not all; method: immunoSEQ multiplex PCR. In the table there are 100,000 or so clones, around 74% of which are singletons. The sequenced sample was PBMCs. This receptor was obtained from a woman aged 40 to 50 in good health and CMV-seropositive. The chain recombines TRBV6-1 with TRBJ2-3; the match to TRBD2 covers 8 bases. The chain's CDR3 is CASSVRAGGRTDTQYF. The CDR3 DNA sequence: TGTGCCAGCAGTGTTCGCGCGGGGGGTCGCACAGATACGCAGTATTTT.